The T cell receptor beta chain under discussion was sequenced for a study of CD8 T cells in ankylosing spondylitis (dated by TCRdb to the late 2010s). Concerning the study at large: T cell receptor beta repertoires were profiled in healthy donors and ankylosing spondylitis patients so that disease-linked TCR variants could be found. The whole study cohort included 108 healthy donors and 25 or so ankylosing spondylitis patients. Peripheral blood samples were taken, and synovial fluid was additionally collected from ankylosing spondylitis patients.

The CDR3, from cysteine to phenylalanine, totals 15 residues. Only the CDR3 part of the read is kept: 45 bases, read in frame from the first base. V and J are truncated by 2 bases and 8 bases respectively, leaving an intervening sequence of 18 bases. CDR1 and CDR2 (LGHNA, YSLEER) derive from the germline V gene. This clonotype was counted many times. Its recognized antigen is unknown. Nothing much larger sits one base from this clone, and base qualities are not available. The research as a whole found: Some of the motif variants had been reported before in the synovial fluid and blood of reactive arthritis patients, a finding that suggests common disease-initiation mechanisms. A CD8+ phenotype was shown by the disease-linked clones, which were found at relatively low frequencies in peripheral blood. Blood from ankylosing spondylitis patients appeared to be characterized by a TCR beta motif composed of eight highly homologous amino acid variants. According to the report, matched synovial fluid samples from ankylosing spondylitis patients were significantly enriched for the disease-linked clones.

Data came from an Illumina HiSeq 2500. Quantitative 5'-RACE with molecular barcodes was the method used to prepare the TCR beta libraries. The published analysis was carried out like this. Disease-linked TCR variants were identified with a new computational method built on a probabilistic model of VDJ rearrangement. Using fastp at Q25 and MiXCR, TCRdb reprocessed the public reads and kept productive beta chains. Every entry covers one CDR3 protein and lists the most common genes and DNA from its rows. The V and J calls were not made by the authors but by TCRdb's processing. The sample table contains over 100,000 distinct CDR3 sequences; only one count was recorded for about 7% of them. The ten largest make up about 12% of the sample.

The chain is made from TRBV4-3 and TRBJ1-2; the D region possibly corresponds to TRBD1 (6 bases align). The sequencing sample was made of blood, either unsorted or a sorted T cell fraction (not recorded which). The TCR was taken from a male donor with ankylosing spondylitis or in good health (not recorded which). The sequenced DNA: TGCGCCAGCAGCCAATTAAGCTGGGACAAAGACGGCTACACCTTC. This is translated as CASSQLSWDKDGYTF.